This T cell receptor (beta chain) comes out of a study of T cell responses to AZD1222 COVID-19 vaccine. Overall study: Second-dose schedules of about 4 or about 12 weeks were combined.

Per germline, CDR1 KGHSH and CDR2 LQKENI. The CDR3 extends over 14 amino acids. Trimming left V 2 bases short and J 5 bases short, with 10 bases between. Profiling relied on immunoSEQ multiplex PCR, and the TCRdb table lists in-frame clones only, not all of them. Of about 100,000 clones detected, approximately 88% appear once; the ten largest clones hold over 15%. A word on this clone: Its antigen is unidentified.

Broader study findings: An increase in Spike-specific TCR breadth and depth was observed after two AZD1222 doses. Spike-spanning, vaccine-associated CD4 TCRs were dominant at 160-218 and 743-854.

The J gene is TRBJ2-1, the V gene TRBV18; no clear D gene. This clonotype originated in an adult in good health. The input for sequencing was peripheral blood, taken on day 0 of AZD1222 vaccination. The CDR3 DNA is TGTGCCAGCTCACCAGGGAACCGAAACAATGAGCAGTTCTTC. Encoded protein: CASSPGNRNNEQFF.